The 10 T cell receptor beta chains given below trace back to one sample, sequenced in a study of technical replicates of blood from a handful of donors. Clones were read by immunoSEQ multiplex PCR, and TCRdb kept only the in-frame ones, dropping some. In the table there are 70,000 to 85,000 clones, around 92% of which are singletons. The sample comprised T cells isolated from PBMCs. These TCRs come from a human donor in good health.

The genes are TRBV9 and TRBJ2-7; D is unclear. Trimming shortened V by 0 bases and J by 3 bases, and 13 bases separated the two germline ends. The CDR3 sequence is 15 residues long. Looked up from germline, CDR1 is SGDLS and CDR2 is YYNGEE. The CDR3 sequence is CASSVEVGYYYEQYF. CDR3 in DNA: TGTGCCAGCAGCGTAGAGGTTGGCTACTACTACGAGCAGTACTTC.

This chain links TRBV5-1 with TRBJ1-3; 7 bases map to TRBD1. The J segment lost 0 bases and the V segment lost 1 base, leaving 4 bases of the junction unmatched. The CDR3 covers 16 residues. Germline assignment: CDR1 SGHRS and CDR2 YFSETQ. The CDR3 nucleotides read TGCGCCAGCAGCTTGTTGACAGGGCACTCTGGAAACACCATATATTTT. Amino acids: CASSLLTGHSGNTIYF.

This clone was seen once. The chain employs TRBV11-2 and TRBJ2-7; D is possibly TRBD2 (6 bases). Trimming took 5 bases from V and 5 from J, leaving 16 bases between them. The CDR3 totals 14 residues. CDR1 and CDR2 from the germline V gene are SGHAT and FQNNGV. The CDR3 spells CASSLLSGANEQYF. The CDR3 DNA follows: TGTGCCAGCAGCCTCCTTTCGGGAGCGAACGAGCAGTACTTC.

The chain couples TRBV7-6 to TRBJ2-1; D possibly corresponds to TRBD1 (5 bases). The length of the CDR3 is 16 residues. CDR1 is SGHVS, CDR2 FNYEAQ, per germline. V was trimmed by 0 bases and J by 3 bases, leaving 12 bases between them. CDR3 coding DNA: TGTGCCAGCAGCTTAGCGCCCAGGGTGGACTACAATGAGCAGTTCTTC. Its protein product is CASSLAPRVDYNEQFF.

The chain recombines TRBV29-1 with TRBJ2-3; 7 bases agree with TRBD1. The CDR3 length is 16 residues. Trimming cost V 4 bases and J 1 base; bases outside gene matches: 11. Germline V gene sequence: CDR1 SQVTM, CDR2 ANQGSEA. CDR3 sequence reads: CSVGGQYGGGTDTQYF. The CDR3 DNA reads TGCAGCGTTGGGGGACAGTACGGTGGGGGCACAGATACGCAGTATTTT.

The rearrangement uses TRBV30 and TRBJ1-5; D gene uncertain. CDR1 GTSNPN and CDR2 SVGIG come from the germline V gene (reference sequence). V was pared by 1 base and J by 9 bases, with 10 bases between. The CDR3 covers 12 residues. The CDR3 region is CAWSDQTGPQHF. For the CDR3, the DNA is TGTGCCTGGAGTGATCAGACGGGGCCCCAGCATTTT.

The V call is TRBV4-3, the J call TRBJ1-2; D gene ambiguous. Germline V gene lookup returns CDR1 LGHNA and CDR2 YSLEER. CDR3 size: 13 residues. V lost 0 bases and J lost 2, with 4 bases in between. CDR3 nucleotide sequence: TGCGCCAGCAGCCAAGACGGGAACTATGGCTACACCTTC. This gives the protein CASSQDGNYGYTF.

J is TRBJ1-1 and V is TRBV6-5; a possible D gene is TRBD1 (5 bases). In germline, CDR1 is MNHEY, CDR2 SVGAGI. This CDR3 comprises 14 residues. V lost 5 bases and J lost 3, with 13 bases in between. The CDR3, as DNA: TGTGCCAGCAGTACTATGGGGCCCCACACTGAAGCTTTCTTT. Protein sequence: CASSTMGPHTEAFF.

The chain is built from TRBV9 and TRBJ2-1; TRBD2 aligns across 13 bases. Germline assignment: CDR1 SGDLS and CDR2 YYNGEE. This CDR3 is 16 amino acids long. The trim removed 0 bases at V and 4 bases at J, leaving 1 base unmatched. In nucleotides, the CDR3 is TGTGCCAGCAGCGTAGGGACTAGCGGGAGTTACAATGAGCAGTTCTTC. Its translation is CASSVGTSGSYNEQFF.

This clone showed up just once. The V call is TRBV7-3, the J call TRBJ2-1; 7 bases map to TRBD1. The germline gives CDR1 SGHTA, CDR2 FQGTGA. The CDR3 totals 15 residues. The J segment lost 4 bases and the V segment lost 4 bases, leaving 7 bases of the junction unmatched. Here the CDR3 reads CASSSPGQPYNEQFF. In DNA, the CDR3 is TGTGCCAGCAGCTCACCGGGACAGCCTTACAATGAGCAGTTCTTC.